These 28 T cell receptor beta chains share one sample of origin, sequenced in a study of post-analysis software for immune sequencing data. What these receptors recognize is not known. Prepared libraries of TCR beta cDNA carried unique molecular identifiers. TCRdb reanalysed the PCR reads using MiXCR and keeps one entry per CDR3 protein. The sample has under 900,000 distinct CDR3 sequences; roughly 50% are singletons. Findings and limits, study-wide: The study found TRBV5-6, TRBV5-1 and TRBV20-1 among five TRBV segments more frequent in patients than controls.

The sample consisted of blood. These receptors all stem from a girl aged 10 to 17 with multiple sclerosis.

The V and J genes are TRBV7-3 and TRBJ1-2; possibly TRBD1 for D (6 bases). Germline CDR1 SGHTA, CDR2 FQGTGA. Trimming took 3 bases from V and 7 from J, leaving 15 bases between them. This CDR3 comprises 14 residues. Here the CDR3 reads CASSFTGTWGGYTF. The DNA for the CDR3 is TGTGCCAGCAGCTTTACCGGGACATGGGGTGGCTACACCTTC. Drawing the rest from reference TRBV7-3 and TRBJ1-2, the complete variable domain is GAGVSQTPSNKVTEKGKYVELRCDPISGHTALYWYRQSLGQGPEFLIYFQGTGAADDSGLPNDRFFAVRPEGSVSTLKIQRTERGDSAVYLCASSFTGTWGGYTFGSGTRLTVV.

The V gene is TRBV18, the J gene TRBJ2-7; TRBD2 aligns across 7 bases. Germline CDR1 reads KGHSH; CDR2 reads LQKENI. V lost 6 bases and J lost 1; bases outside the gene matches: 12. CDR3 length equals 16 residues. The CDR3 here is CASSFKRPSGSYEQYF. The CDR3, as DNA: TGTGCCAGCTCTTTCAAACGACCTAGCGGATCCTACGAGCAGTACTTC. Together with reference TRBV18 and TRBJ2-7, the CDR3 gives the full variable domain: NAGVMQNPRHLVRRRGQEARLRCSPMKGHSHVYWYRQLPEEGLKFMVYLQKENIIDESGMPKERFSAEFPKEGPSILRIQQVVRGDSAAYFCASSFKRPSGSYEQYFGPGTRLTVT.

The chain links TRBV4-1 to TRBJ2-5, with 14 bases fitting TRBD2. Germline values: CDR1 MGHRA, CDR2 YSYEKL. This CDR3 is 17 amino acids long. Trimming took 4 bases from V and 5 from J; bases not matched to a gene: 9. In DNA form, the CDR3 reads TGCGCCAGCAGCCCACTGACTAGCGGGGGGGCAACGGAGACCCAGTACTTC. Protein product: CASSPLTSGGATETQYF.

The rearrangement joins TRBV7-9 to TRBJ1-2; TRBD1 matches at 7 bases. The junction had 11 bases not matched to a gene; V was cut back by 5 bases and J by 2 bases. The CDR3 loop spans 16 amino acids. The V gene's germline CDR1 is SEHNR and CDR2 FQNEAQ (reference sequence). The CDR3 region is CASSDSNRGENYGYTF. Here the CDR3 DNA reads TGTGCCAGCAGCGACTCTAACAGGGGAGAGAACTATGGCTACACCTTC.

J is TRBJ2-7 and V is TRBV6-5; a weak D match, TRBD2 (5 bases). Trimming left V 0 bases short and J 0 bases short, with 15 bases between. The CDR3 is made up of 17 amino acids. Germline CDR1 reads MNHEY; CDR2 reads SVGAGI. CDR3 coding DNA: TGTGCCAGCAGTTACTCGACTATGGGGTTCAGCTCCTACGAGCAGTACTTC. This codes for CASSYSTMGFSSYEQYF.

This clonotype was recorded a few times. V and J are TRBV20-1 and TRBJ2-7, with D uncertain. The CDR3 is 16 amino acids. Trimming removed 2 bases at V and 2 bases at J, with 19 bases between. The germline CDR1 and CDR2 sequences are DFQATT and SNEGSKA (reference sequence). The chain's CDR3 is CSARLPNVQDPYEQYF. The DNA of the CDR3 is TGCAGTGCTAGACTCCCTAATGTCCAAGATCCCTACGAGCAGTACTTC.

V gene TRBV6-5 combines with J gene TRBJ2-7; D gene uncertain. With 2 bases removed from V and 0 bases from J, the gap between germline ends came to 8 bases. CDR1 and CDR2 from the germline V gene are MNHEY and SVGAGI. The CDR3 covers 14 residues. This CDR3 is CASSYGISSYEQYF. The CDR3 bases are TGTGCCAGCAGTTACGGAATCTCCTCCTACGAGCAGTACTTC.

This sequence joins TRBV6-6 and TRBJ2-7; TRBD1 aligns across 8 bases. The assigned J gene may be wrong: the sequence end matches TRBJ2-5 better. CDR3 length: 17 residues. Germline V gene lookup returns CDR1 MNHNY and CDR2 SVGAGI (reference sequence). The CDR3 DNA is TGTGCCAGCAGTTTCCCCGGACAGGGCGCCTGGGGGGAGACCCAGTACTTC. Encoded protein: CASSFPGQGAWGETQYF.

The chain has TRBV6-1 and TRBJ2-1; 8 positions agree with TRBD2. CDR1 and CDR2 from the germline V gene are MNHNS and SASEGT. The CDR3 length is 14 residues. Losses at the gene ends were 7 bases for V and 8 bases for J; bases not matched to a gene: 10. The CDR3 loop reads CASKSDRGGYEQFF. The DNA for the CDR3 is TGTGCCAGCAAATCGGACCGGGGGGGATATGAGCAGTTCTTC.

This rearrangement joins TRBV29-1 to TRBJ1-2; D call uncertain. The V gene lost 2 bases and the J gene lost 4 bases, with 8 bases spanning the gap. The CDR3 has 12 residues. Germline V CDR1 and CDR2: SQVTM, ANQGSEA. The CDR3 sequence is CSVEPHPYGYTF. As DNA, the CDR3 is TGCAGCGTTGAACCGCATCCCTATGGCTACACCTTC.

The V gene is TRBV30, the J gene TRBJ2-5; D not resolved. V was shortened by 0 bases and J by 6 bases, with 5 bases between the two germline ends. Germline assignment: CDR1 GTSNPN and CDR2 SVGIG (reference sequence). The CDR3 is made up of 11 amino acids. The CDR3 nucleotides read TGTGCCTGGAGTGTAGGGAAGACCCAGTACTTC. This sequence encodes CAWSVGKTQYF.

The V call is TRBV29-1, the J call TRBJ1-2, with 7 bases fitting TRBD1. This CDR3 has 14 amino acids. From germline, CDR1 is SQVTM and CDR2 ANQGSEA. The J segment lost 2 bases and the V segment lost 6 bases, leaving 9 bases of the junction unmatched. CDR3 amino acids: CSVVGTEKNYGYTF. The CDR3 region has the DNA TGCAGCGTCGTTGGGACAGAGAAAAACTATGGCTACACCTTC.

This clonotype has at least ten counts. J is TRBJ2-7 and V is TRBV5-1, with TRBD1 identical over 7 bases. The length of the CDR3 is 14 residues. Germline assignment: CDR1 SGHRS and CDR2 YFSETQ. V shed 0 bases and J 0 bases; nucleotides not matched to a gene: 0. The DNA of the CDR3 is TGCGCCAGCAGCTTGGCAGGGGGCTCCTACGAGCAGTACTTC. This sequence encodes CASSLAGGSYEQYF.

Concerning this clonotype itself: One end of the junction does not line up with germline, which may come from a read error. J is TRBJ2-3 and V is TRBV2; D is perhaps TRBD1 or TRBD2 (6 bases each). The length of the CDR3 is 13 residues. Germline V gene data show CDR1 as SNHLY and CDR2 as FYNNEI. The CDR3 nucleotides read TGTGCCAGCAGCGAAGGGGGGAGAGATACGCAGTATTTT. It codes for CASSEGGRDTQYF.

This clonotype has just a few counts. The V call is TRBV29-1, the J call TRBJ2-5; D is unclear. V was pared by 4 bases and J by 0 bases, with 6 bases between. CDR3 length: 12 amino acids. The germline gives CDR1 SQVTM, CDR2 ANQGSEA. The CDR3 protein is CSVGRDQETQYF. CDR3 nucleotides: TGCAGCGTTGGAAGGGACCAAGAGACCCAGTACTTC.

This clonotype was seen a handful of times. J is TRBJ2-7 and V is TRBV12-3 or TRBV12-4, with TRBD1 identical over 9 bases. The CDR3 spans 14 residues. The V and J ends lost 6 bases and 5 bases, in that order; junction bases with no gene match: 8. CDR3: CASSGTGRTDEQYF. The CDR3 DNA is TGTGCCAGCAGCGGGACAGGGAGGACCGACGAGCAGTACTTC.

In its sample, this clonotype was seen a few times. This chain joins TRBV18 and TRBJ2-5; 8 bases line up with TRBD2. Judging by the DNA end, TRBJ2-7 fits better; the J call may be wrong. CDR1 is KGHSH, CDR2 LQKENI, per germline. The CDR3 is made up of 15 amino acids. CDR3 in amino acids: CASSISSSGSSEQYF. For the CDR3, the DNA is TGTGCCAGCTCAATTTCCTCCAGCGGGAGTTCCGAGCAGTACTTC.

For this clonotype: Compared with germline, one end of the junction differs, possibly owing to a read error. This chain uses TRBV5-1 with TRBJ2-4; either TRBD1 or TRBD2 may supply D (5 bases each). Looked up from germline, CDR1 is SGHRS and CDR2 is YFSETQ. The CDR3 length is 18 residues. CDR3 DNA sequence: TGCGCCAGCAGCTTGCCCCTCGGGGAAGCTGGGGCCAAAAACATTCAGTACTTT. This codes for CASSLPLGEAGAKNIQYF.

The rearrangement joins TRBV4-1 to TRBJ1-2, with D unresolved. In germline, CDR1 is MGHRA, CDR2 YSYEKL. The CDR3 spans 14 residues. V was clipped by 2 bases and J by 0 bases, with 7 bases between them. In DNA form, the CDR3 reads TGCGCCAGCAGCCAACTCGGAACTAACTATGGCTACACCTTC. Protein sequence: CASSQLGTNYGYTF.

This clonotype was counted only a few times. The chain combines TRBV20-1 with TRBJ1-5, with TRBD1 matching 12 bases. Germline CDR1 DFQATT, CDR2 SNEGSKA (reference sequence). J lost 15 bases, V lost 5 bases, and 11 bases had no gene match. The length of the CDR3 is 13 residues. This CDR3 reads CSARGTGGSSWHF. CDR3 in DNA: TGCAGTGCTCGGGGGACAGGGGGCTCGTCGTGGCATTTT.

CDR3 amino acids: CSHLIGTAYNEQFF. The CDR3 DNA is TGCAGCCATCTGATTGGGACTGCCTACAATGAGCAGTTCTTC. The chain couples TRBV29-1 to TRBJ2-1, with D possibly matching TRBD2 (6 bases). The CDR3 is made up of 14 amino acids. The V end was cut by 8 bases, the J end by 2 bases, with 16 bases between. The germline CDR1 and CDR2 sequences are SQVTM and ANQGSEA.

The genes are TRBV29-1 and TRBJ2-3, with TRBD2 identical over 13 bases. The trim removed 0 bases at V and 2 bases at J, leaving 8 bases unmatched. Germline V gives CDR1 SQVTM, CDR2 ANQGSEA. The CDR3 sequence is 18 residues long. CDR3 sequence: CSVEETSGGPIITDTQYF. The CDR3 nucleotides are TGCAGCGTTGAAGAGACTAGCGGGGGGCCAATTATCACAGATACGCAGTATTTT.

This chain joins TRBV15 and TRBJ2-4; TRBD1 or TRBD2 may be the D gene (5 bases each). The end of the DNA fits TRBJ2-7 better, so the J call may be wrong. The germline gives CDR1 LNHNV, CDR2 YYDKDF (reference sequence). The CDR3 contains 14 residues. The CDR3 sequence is CATSRAGSSDEQYF. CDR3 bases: TGTGCCACCAGCAGGGCAGGGAGTTCGGACGAGCAGTACTTC.

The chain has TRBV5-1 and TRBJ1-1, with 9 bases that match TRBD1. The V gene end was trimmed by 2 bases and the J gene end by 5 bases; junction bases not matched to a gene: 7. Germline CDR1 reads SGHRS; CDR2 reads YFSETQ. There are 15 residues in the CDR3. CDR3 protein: CASSFTGTGYTEAFF. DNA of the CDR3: TGCGCCAGCAGCTTCACCGGGACAGGGTATACTGAAGCTTTCTTT.

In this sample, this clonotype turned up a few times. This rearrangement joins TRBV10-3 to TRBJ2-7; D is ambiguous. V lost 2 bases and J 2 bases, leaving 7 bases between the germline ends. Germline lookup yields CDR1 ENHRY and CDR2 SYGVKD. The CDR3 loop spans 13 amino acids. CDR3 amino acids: CAISERATYEQYF. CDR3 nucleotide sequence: TGTGCCATCAGTGAGCGGGCAACCTACGAGCAGTACTTC.

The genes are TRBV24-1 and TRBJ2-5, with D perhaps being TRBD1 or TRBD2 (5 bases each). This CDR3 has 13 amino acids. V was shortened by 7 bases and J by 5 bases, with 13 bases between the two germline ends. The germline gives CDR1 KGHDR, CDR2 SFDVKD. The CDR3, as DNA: TGTGCCACCAGCGCCTCGGGGCGGGAGACCCAGTACTTC. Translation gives CATSASGRETQYF.

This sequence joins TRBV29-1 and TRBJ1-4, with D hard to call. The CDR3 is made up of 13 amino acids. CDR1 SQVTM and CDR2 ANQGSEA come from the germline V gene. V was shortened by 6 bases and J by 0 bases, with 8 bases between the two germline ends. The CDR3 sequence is CSVRIATNEKLFF. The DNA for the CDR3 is TGCAGCGTCCGCATAGCAACTAATGAAAAACTGTTTTTT.

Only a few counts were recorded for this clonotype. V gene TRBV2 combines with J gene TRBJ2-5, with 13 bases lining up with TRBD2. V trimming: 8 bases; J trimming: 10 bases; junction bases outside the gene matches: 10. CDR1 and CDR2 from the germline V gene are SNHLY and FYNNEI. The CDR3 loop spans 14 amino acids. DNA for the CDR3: TGTGCCAGCTTCCGGACTAGCGGGGGTACGGACCAGTACTTC. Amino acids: CASFRTSGGTDQYF.